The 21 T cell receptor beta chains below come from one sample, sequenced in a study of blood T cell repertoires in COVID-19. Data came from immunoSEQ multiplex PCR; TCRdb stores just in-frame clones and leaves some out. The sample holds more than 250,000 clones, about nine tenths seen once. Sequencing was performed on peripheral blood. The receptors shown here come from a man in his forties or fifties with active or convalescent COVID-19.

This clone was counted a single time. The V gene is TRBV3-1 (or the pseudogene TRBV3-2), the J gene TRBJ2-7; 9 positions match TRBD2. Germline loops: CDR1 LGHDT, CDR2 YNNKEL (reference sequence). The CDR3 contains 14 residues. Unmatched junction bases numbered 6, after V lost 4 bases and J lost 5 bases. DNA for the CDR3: TGTGCCAGCAGCCCGGTAGCGGGGGTCGACGAGCAGTACTTC. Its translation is CASSPVAGVDEQYF.

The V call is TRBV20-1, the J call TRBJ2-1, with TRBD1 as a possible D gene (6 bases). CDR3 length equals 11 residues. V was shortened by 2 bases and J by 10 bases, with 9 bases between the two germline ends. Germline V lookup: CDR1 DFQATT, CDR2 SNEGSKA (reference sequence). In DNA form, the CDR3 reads TGCAGTGCTAGAAAAGGACAGGAGCAGTTCTTC. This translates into CSARKGQEQFF.

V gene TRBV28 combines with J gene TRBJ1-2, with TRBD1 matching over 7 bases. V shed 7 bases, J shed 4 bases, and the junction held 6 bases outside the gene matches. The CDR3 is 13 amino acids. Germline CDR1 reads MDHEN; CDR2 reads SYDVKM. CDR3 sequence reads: CASTLGQAYGYTF. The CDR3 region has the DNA TGTGCCAGCACCTTAGGACAGGCCTATGGCTACACCTTC.

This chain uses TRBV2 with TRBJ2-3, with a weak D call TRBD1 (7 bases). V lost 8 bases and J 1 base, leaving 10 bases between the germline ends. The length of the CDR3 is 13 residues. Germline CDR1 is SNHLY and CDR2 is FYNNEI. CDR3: CASAGTGTDTQYF. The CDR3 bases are TGTGCCAGCGCGGGGACAGGCACAGATACGCAGTATTTT.

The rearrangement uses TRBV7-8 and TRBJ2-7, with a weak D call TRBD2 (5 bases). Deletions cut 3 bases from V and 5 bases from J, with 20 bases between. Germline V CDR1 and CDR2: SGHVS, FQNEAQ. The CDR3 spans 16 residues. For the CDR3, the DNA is TGTGCCAGCAGCTTCGGTAAGGACTCTCCTAGCCACGAGCAGTACTTC. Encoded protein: CASSFGKDSPSHEQYF.

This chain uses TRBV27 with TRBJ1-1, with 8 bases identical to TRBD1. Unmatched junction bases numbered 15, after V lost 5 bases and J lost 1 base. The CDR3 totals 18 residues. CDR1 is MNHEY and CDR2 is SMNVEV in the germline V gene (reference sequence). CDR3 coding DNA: TGTGCCAGCAGTCCCCTTGGCGACAGGGGCGGCCCGAACACTGAAGCTTTCTTT. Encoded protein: CASSPLGDRGGPNTEAFF.

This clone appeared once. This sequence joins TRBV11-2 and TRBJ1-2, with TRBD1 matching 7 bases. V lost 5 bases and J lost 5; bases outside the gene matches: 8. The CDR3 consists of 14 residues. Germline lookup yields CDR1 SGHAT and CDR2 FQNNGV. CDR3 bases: TGTGCCAGCAGCCCAGGACAGGAGCGATATGGCTACACCTTC. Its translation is CASSPGQERYGYTF.

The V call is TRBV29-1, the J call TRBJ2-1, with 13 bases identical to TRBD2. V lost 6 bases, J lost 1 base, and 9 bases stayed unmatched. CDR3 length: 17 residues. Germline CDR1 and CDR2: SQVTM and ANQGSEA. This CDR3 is CSVLTSGGATSYNEQFF. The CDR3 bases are TGCAGCGTCCTTACTAGCGGGGGGGCAACATCCTACAATGAGCAGTTCTTC.

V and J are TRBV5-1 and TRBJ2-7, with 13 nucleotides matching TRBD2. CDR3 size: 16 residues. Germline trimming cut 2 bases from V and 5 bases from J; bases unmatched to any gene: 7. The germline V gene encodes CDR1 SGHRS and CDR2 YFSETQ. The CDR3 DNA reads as TGCGCCAGCAGCTTCGCCTCGGGACTAGCGGGACACGAGCAGTACTTC. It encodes CASSFASGLAGHEQYF.

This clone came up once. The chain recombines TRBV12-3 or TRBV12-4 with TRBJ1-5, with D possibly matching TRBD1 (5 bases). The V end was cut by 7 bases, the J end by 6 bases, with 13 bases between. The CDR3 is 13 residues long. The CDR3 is CASTTTQGQPQHF. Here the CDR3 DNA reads TGTGCCAGCACCACAACCCAGGGTCAGCCCCAGCATTTT.

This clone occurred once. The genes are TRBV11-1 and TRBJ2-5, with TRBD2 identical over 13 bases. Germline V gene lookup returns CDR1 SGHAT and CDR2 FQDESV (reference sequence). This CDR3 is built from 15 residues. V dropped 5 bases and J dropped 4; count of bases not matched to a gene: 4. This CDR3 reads CASSPRLAGGETQYF. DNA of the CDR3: TGTGCCAGCAGCCCCCGACTAGCGGGAGGAGAGACCCAGTACTTC.

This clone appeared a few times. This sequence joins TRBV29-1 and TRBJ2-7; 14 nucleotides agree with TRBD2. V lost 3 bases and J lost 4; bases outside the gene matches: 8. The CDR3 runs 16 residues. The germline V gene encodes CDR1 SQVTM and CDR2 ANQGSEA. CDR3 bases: TGCAGCGTTGACCAGGGGACTAGCGGGAGAGGATACGAGCAGTACTTC. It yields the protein CSVDQGTSGRGYEQYF.

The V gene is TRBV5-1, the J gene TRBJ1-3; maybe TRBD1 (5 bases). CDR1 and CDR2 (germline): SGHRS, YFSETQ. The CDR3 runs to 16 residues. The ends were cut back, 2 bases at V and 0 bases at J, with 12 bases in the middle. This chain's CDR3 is CASSLPDRSSGNTIYF. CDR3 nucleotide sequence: TGCGCCAGCAGCTTACCCGACAGAAGCTCTGGAAACACCATATATTTT.

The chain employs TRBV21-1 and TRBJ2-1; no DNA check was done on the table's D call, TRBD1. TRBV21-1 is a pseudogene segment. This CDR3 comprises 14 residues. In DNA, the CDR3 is TGTGCCAGCAGCACAATCGCGAGGGGGAATGAGCAGTTCTTC. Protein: CASSTIARGNEQFF.

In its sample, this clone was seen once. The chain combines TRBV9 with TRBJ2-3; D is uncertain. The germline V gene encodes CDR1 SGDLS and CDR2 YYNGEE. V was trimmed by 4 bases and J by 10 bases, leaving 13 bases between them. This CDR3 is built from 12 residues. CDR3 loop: CASSTLLGAQYF. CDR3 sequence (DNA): TGTGCCAGCAGCACACTGCTAGGAGCGCAGTATTTT.

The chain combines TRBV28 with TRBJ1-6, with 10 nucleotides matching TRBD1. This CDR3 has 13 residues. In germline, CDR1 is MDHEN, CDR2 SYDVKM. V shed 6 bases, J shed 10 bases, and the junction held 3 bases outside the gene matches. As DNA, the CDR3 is TGTGCCAGCAGGACAGGGGGCGCATCACCCCTCCACTTT. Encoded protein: CASRTGGASPLHF.

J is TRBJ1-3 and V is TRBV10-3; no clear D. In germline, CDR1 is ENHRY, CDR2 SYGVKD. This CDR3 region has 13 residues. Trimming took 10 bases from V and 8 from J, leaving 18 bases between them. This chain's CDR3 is CATNSRGRDTIYF. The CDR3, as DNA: TGTGCCACGAATTCGCGGGGTAGGGACACCATATATTTT.

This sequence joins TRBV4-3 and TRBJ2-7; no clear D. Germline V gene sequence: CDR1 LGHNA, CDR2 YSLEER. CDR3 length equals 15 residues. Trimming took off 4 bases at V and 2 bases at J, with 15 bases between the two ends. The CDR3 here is CASSLAGNPTYEQYF. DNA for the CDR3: TGCGCCAGCAGCCTCGCAGGTAACCCTACCTACGAGCAGTACTTC.

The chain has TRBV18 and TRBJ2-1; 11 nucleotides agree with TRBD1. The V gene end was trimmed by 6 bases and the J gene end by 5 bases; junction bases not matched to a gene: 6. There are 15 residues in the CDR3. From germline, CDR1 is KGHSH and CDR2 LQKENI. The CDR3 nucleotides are TGTGCCAGCTCTCGCGGACAGGGGGCCGACAATGAGCAGTTCTTC. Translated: CASSRGQGADNEQFF.

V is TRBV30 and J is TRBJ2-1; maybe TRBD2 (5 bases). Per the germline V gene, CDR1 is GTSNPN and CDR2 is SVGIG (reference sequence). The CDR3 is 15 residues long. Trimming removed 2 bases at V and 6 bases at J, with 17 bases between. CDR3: CAWSRGSLNFNEQFF. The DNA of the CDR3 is TGTGCCTGGAGTCGGGGTAGTCTAAATTTCAATGAGCAGTTCTTC. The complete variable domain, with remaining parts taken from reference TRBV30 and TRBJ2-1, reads SQTIHQWPATLVQPVGSPLSLECTVEGTSNPNLYWYRQAAGRGLQLLFYSVGIGQISSEVPQNLSASRPQDRQFILSSKKLLLSDSGFYLCAWSRGSLNFNEQFFGPGTRLTVL.

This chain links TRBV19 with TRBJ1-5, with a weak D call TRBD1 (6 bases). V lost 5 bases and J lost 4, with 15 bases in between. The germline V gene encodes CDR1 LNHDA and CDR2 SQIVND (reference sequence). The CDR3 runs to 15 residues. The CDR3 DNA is TGTGCCAGTAGTCGATCGAGCACAGGGAATCAGCCCCAGCATTTT. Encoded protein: CASSRSSTGNQPQHF.